This T cell receptor (beta chain) was recorded in a study of OX40 agonist ivuxolimab in advanced cancers. Looking at the study overall: The costimulatory receptor OX40 (CD134) was targeted by ivuxolimab, a fully human IgG2 agonistic monoclonal antibody. The monotherapy dose-escalation portion (N ≈ 52 patients) of the phase I ivuxolimab trial is reported in the paper. In the dose-escalation cohort, nearly 85% of patients were male, and the mean age was 60 years with a range of roughly 23 to 90. Intravenous ivuxolimab was administered to patients every 2 weeks at six dose levels: 0.01, 0.1, 0.3, 1.5, 3 and 10 mg/kg. Partial responses were achieved by three dose-escalation patients, of whom one had hepatocellular carcinoma and two had cutaneous melanoma. Among the roughly 52 dose-escalation patients, about 19 had hepatocellular carcinoma, roughly 15 melanoma, 9 renal cell carcinoma and 9 head and neck cancer. The purpose of peripheral TCRbeta sequencing was to test whether ivuxolimab changed TCR sequence diversity and led to clonal T-cell expansion. Prior anti-PD-1, anti-PD-L1 or anti-CTLA-4 therapy was permitted, and checkpoint inhibitors had been received by roughly 42% of dose-escalation patients.

The trial excluded patients who had a history of autoimmune disease or were on systemic immunosuppression. Peripheral blood for TCR sequencing was drawn from every dose cohort at baseline, at cycle 4 day 1 and at cycle 7 day 1. Samples came from an open-label, multicenter, first-in-human phase I dose-escalation trial of ivuxolimab. Adults with locally advanced or metastatic melanoma, renal cell, hepatocellular, or head and neck squamous cell carcinoma were enrolled in the trial. Before TCR sequencing, CD4+ T cells and CD8+ T cells from peripheral blood were sorted into separate populations. Broader findings and caveats from the paper: After ivuxolimab, CD8+ T cells had more expanded clones than CD4+ T cells on average. Low levels of normalized T-cell clonal expansion were also seen in some patients who did not respond. Which antigens the clonally expanded peripheral T cells were specific for was not determined. At doses of 0.1 to 3.0 mg/kg, clonal expansion of both CD4+ and CD8+ T cells in blood was seen between baseline and week 6. In the 0.1-3.0 mg/kg groups, partial responders were among the patients with the lowest normalized peripheral clonal expansion, particularly in CD8+ T cells.

Note on this clone: Its antigen specificity is not known. The sample holds no much larger clone one base away, and base qualities are not on file.

Taken from cysteine to phenylalanine, the CDR3 has 20 residues. Just CDR3 DNA is preserved here, 60 bases in frame from base 1. CDR1 is given as WNHNN and CDR2 as SYGVQD, both from the germline V gene (reference sequence). Trimming removed 3 bases from V and 0 bases from J, leaving 26 bases between the germline ends. Genomic DNA was isolated from the sorted cells so that the TCRbeta CDR3 region could be sequenced. The immunoSEQ Assay was used for sequencing of TCRbeta CDR3 regions. As stored in TCRdb, this immuneACCESS dataset retains in-frame rearrangements with V and J assigned. A fraction of the clones does not appear; measured against another copy, unresolved V genes explain less than half of the discrepancy, and the remainder lacks a known reason. The sample table contains about 79,000 clones; only one count was recorded for approximately 90% of them. Around 10% of the sample goes to the ten largest clones.

The sequencing here drew on CD4+ or CD8+ T cells sorted from blood, taken in a trial of the OX40 agonist ivuxolimab. This receptor was identified in an adult with an advanced solid tumor such as melanoma, head and neck, liver or kidney cancer. The chain is assembled from TRBV10-1 and TRBJ2-5, with a tentative D call of TRBD1 or TRBD2, each matching 5 bases. The CDR3 protein: CASSDEEGRATPGNQETQYF. The bases are TGCGCCAGCAGTGATGAAGAGGGCAGGGCGACCCCGGGGAACCAAGAGACCCAGTACTTC.